Presented here are 25 T cell receptor beta chains from one specimen sequenced in a study of T cell repertoires in cytomegalovirus infection. TCRdb fed the reads into MiXCR, producing one record per CDR3 protein. The table records 200,000 to 300,000 distinct CDR3 sequences, roughly 13% of them present only once. The sample consisted of PBMCs. The receptors here all came from a human donor in good health (CMV status not recorded). Some clones in this sample may be carry-over from other donors' samples.

This clonotype appeared a few times. The chain employs TRBV25-1 and TRBJ2-7; D is perhaps TRBD1 (5 bases). The CDR3 contains 13 residues. Germline values: CDR1 MGHDK, CDR2 SYGVNS. V was trimmed by 4 bases and J by 3 bases, leaving 10 bases between them. The CDR3 DNA reads as TGTGCCAGCAGTGGCGACAGAGTCTACGAGCAGTACTTC. Translation gives CASSGDRVYEQYF.

This clonotype was picked up many times. This sequence joins TRBV7-9 and TRBJ1-2; D might be TRBD1 (5 bases). V lost 5 bases to trimming and J lost 10 bases, with 17 bases between them. This CDR3 is built from 13 residues. Germline V lookup: CDR1 SEHNR, CDR2 FQNEAQ (reference sequence). Here the CDR3 DNA reads TGTGCCAGCAGCACTCAGGGCGGGGAGCCCTACACCTTC. It translates to CASSTQGGEPYTF.

Comments on this clonotype: Because the CDR3 is missing its conserved closing phenylalanine or tryptophan, this is likely a read error. V usage is TRBV9 and J usage is TRBJ1-5; D might be TRBD1 (5 bases). Germline CDR1 SGDLS, CDR2 YYNGEE. This CDR3 is built from 15 residues. V was trimmed by 0 bases and J by 4 bases, leaving 11 bases between them. The CDR3 nucleotides are TGTGCCAGCAGCGTAGATAGGACACCTAATCAGCCCCAGCATGTT. This translates into CASSVDRTPNQPQHV.

This clonotype has a handful of counts. J is TRBJ1-2 and V is TRBV5-1; the D is unclear. Trimming removed 4 bases at V and 2 bases at J, with 18 bases between. This CDR3 comprises 16 residues. CDR1 SGHRS and CDR2 YFSETQ come from the germline V gene. Here the CDR3 DNA reads TGCGCCAGCAGCCAACGCCCAGCCAGTGAAAACTATGGCTACACCTTC. It yields the protein CASSQRPASENYGYTF.

This clonotype was detected only a few times. The chain couples TRBV2 to TRBJ1-4; the D is unclear. Per the germline V gene, CDR1 is SNHLY and CDR2 is FYNNEI. Trimming stripped 4 bases from V and 7 bases from J, with 10 bases between. The length of the CDR3 is 13 residues. The CDR3 sequence: CASSVLGFEKLFF. CDR3 coding DNA: TGTGCCAGCAGTGTGTTGGGGTTTGAAAAACTGTTTTTT.

This clonotype was observed a handful of times. The J gene is TRBJ2-1, the V gene TRBV3-1; TRBD2 is a possible D gene (6 bases). V was shortened by 1 base and J by 7 bases, with 14 bases between the two germline ends. This CDR3 is built from 15 residues. Germline assignment: CDR1 LGHDT and CDR2 YNNKEL (reference sequence). The DNA of the CDR3 is TGTGCCAGCAGCCAAGGACGATCCCGGGGGAATGAGCAGTTCTTC. Its protein product is CASSQGRSRGNEQFF.

This clonotype has at least ten counts. This chain joins TRBV7-2 and TRBJ1-1, with 9 nucleotides matching TRBD1. V trimming: 5 bases; J trimming: 1 base; junction bases outside the gene matches: 8. The CDR3 contains 16 residues. Germline V gene sequence: CDR1 SGHTA, CDR2 FQGNSA. The DNA of the CDR3 is TGTGCCAGCAGCCCACCCGGGACAGGGACGAACACTGAAGCTTTCTTT. Protein product: CASSPPGTGTNTEAFF.

The CDR3 is CASSEGTSGTYEQYF. The CDR3 DNA follows: TGTGCCAGCAGCGAAGGGACTAGCGGTACCTACGAGCAGTACTTC. The chain is built from TRBV9 and TRBJ2-7; 11 bases match TRBD2. The V gene end was trimmed by 3 bases and the J gene end by 2 bases; junction bases not matched to a gene: 4. The germline gives CDR1 SGDLS, CDR2 YYNGEE. This CDR3 spans 15 amino acids.

This clonotype appeared many times. The chain combines TRBV6-5 with TRBJ2-1, with a possible D match to TRBD1 (6 bases). V lost 2 bases, J lost 8 bases, and 28 bases lay in between. The CDR3 totals 19 residues. Germline loops: CDR1 MNHEY, CDR2 SVGAGI. CDR3: CASSYEIYRDTQERYEQFF. DNA of the CDR3: TGTGCCAGCAGTTACGAGATCTACCGGGACACACAAGAGCGCTATGAGCAGTTCTTC.

This clonotype turned up a few times. The chain has TRBV2 and TRBJ2-7, with 16 bases aligning to TRBD2. Per the germline V gene, CDR1 is SNHLY and CDR2 is FYNNEI. The trim removed 2 bases at V and 4 bases at J, leaving 5 bases unmatched. The length of the CDR3 is 17 residues. The CDR3 DNA reads TGTGCCAGCAGTGAACCGGGACTAGCGGGAGGGCAGTACGAGCAGTACTTC. Protein product: CASSEPGLAGGQYEQYF.

This clonotype has more than one count but fewer than ten. The rearrangement links TRBV29-1 to TRBJ2-1, with no clear D. This CDR3 spans 10 amino acids. Trimming left V 7 bases short and J 9 bases short, with 10 bases between. Germline CDR1 is SQVTM and CDR2 is ANQGSEA. The CDR3 coding sequence is TGCAGCGCCTTTAGCCGTGAGCAGTTCTTC. Encoded protein: CSAFSREQFF.

This clonotype has a count of ten or more. This sequence joins TRBV19 and TRBJ2-1; D unclear. This CDR3 contains 14 residues. The germline V gene encodes CDR1 LNHDA and CDR2 SQIVND (reference sequence). V lost 5 bases, J lost 5 bases, and 13 bases lay in between. In DNA form, the CDR3 reads TGTGCCAGTAGTCCCAGCCGGGCAAACAATGAGCAGTTCTTC. Protein: CASSPSRANNEQFF. Drawing the rest from reference TRBV19 and TRBJ2-1, the complete variable domain is DGGITQSPKYLFRKEGQNVTLSCEQNLNHDAMYWYRQDPGQGLRLIYYSQIVNDFQKGDIAEGYSVSREKKESFPLTVTSAQKNPTAFYLCASSPSRANNEQFFGPGTRLTVL.

This rearrangement joins TRBV11-2 to TRBJ1-1, with D unresolved. The germline V gene encodes CDR1 SGHAT and CDR2 FQNNGV. The germline V and J ends were trimmed by 1 base and 7 bases, with 7 bases remaining between them. The CDR3 has 12 residues. This CDR3 is CASSLARFEAFF. The CDR3 DNA is TGTGCCAGCAGCTTAGCCCGCTTTGAAGCTTTCTTT.

This clonotype was counted at least ten times. The chain employs TRBV27 and TRBJ2-6; D gene ambiguous. Trimming stripped 6 bases from V and 4 bases from J, with 7 bases between. CDR1 and CDR2 (germline): MNHEY, SMNVEV (reference sequence). The CDR3 totals 13 residues. The CDR3 here is CASRVYGANVLTF. The CDR3 nucleotides read TGTGCCAGCAGGGTCTACGGGGCCAACGTCCTGACTTTC. The full variable domain, with the rest looked up from reference TRBV27 and TRBJ2-6, is EAQVTQNPRYLITVTGKKLTVTCSQNMNHEYMSWYRQDPGLGLRQIYYSMNVEVTDKGDVPEGYKVSRKEKRNFPLILESPSPNQTSLYFCASRVYGANVLTFGAGSRLTVL.

The genes are TRBV7-9 and TRBJ1-3, with D possibly being TRBD1 (5 bases). This CDR3 spans 17 amino acids. Germline lookup yields CDR1 SEHNR and CDR2 FQNEAQ (reference sequence). Trimming removed 0 bases at V and 0 bases at J, with 12 bases between. The CDR3 is CASSLADTDFSGNTIYF. In DNA form, the CDR3 reads TGTGCCAGCAGCTTAGCGGACACCGATTTCTCTGGAAACACCATATATTTT.

The sample holds a few counts of this clonotype. The rearrangement joins TRBV6-2 or TRBV6-3 to TRBJ2-2; tentatively, D is TRBD1 (6 bases). CDR1 is MNHEY, CDR2 SVGEGT, per germline. V was pared by 7 bases and J by 5 bases, with 14 bases between. This CDR3 is 14 amino acids long. CDR3 coding DNA: TGTGCCAGCATTACTCCTCAGGGGACCGGGGAGCTGTTTTTT. It is translated as CASITPQGTGELFF.

On this clonotype: This may stem from a read error, because a much larger clone lies one nucleotide away. Likely a read error: the CDR3 ends without its conserved phenylalanine or tryptophan. The CDR3 region has the DNA TGTGCCAGCAGACTTCCCCAGGGGTTTGAAGCTTTCCTT. It is translated as CASRLPQGFEAFL. The chain combines TRBV7-2 with TRBJ1-1, with D tentatively TRBD1 (6 bases). With 6 bases removed from V and 7 bases from J, the gap between germline ends came to 15 bases. The CDR3 has 13 amino acids. The V gene's germline CDR1 is SGHTA and CDR2 FQGNSA.

This clonotype appeared many times. The chain recombines TRBV7-2 with TRBJ2-2; D is possibly TRBD2 (5 bases). Trimming removed 1 base at V and 6 bases at J, with 18 bases between. The germline CDR1 and CDR2 sequences are SGHTA and FQGNSA. CDR3 length: 17 amino acids. CDR3 sequence (DNA): TGTGCCAGCAGCTTAGGGTCGGGGTCATTGAAGGCCGGGGAGCTGTTTTTT. Its protein product is CASSLGSGSLKAGELFF. Based on the CDR3 plus reference TRBV7-2 and TRBJ2-2, the full variable domain is GAGVSQSPSNKVTEKGKDVELRCDPISGHTALYWYRQSLGQGLEFLIYFQGNSAPDKSGLPSDRFSAERTGGSVSTLTIQRTQQEDSAVYLCASSLGSGSLKAGELFFGEGSRLTVL.

The rearrangement joins TRBV5-5 to TRBJ2-7, with 10 nucleotides matching TRBD1. The CDR3 length is 17 residues. Germline V gene data show CDR1 as SGHKS and CDR2 as YYEKEE (reference sequence). V was clipped by 4 bases and J by 3 bases; unmatched bases: 13. CDR3 bases: TGTGCCAGCAGCCGGCGGGGGACAGGGGTTCAAAGCTACGAGCAGTACTTC. Encoded protein: CASSRRGTGVQSYEQYF.

The rearrangement links TRBV20-1 to TRBJ2-1; perhaps TRBD1 as D (5 bases). The germline V gene encodes CDR1 DFQATT and CDR2 SNEGSKA (reference sequence). V lost 5 bases to trimming and J lost 2 bases, with 22 bases between them. This CDR3 contains 17 residues. The DNA of the CDR3 is TGCAGTGCTCCCCTCGGGCAGGGCCGAACACCCTACAATGAGCAGTTCTTC. Amino acids: CSAPLGQGRTPYNEQFF.

This clonotype came up a few times. The genes are TRBV18 and TRBJ2-1; the match to TRBD2 covers 9 bases. The CDR3 length is 16 residues. CDR1 is KGHSH, CDR2 LQKENI, per germline. Losses at the gene ends were 5 bases for V and 0 bases for J; bases not matched to a gene: 5. This chain's CDR3 is CASSSLAGNSYNEQFF. CDR3 DNA sequence: TGTGCCAGCTCATCCCTAGCGGGGAACTCCTACAATGAGCAGTTCTTC.

In its sample, this clonotype was seen a few times. CDR3: CSAFHTSGGETQYF. In nucleotides, the CDR3 is TGCAGTGCTTTCCATACTAGCGGGGGCGAGACCCAGTACTTC. V and J are TRBV20-1 and TRBJ2-5; 11 nucleotides align to TRBD2. The CDR3 spans 14 residues. The germline V gene has CDR1 DFQATT and CDR2 SNEGSKA (reference sequence). Trimming took 5 bases from V and 5 from J; bases not matched to a gene: 7.

V usage is TRBV20-1 and J usage is TRBJ2-7, with TRBD2 identical over 9 bases. CDR1 and CDR2 (germline): DFQATT, SNEGSKA (reference sequence). V was pared by 5 bases and J by 2 bases, with 7 bases of the junction left unmatched. The CDR3 runs to 14 residues. The CDR3 DNA sequence: TGCAGTGCTCTAGCGGGGACCTTAACCTACGAGCAGTACTTC. Amino acids: CSALAGTLTYEQYF.

This clonotype was counted ten times or more. V gene TRBV7-2 combines with J gene TRBJ2-4; weak D call: TRBD2 (6 bases). The CDR3 sequence is 15 residues long. The V end was cut by 2 bases, the J end by 7 bases, with 15 bases between. Germline CDR1 and CDR2: SGHTA and FQGNSA. The DNA for the CDR3 is TGTGCCAGCAGCTTAAAAGGGACCGGAGGGAACATTCAGTACTTC. Protein: CASSLKGTGGNIQYF. Looking up the rest from reference TRBV7-2 and TRBJ2-4 gives the full variable domain: GAGVSQSPSNKVTEKGKDVELRCDPISGHTALYWYRQSLGQGLEFLIYFQGNSAPDKSGLPSDRFSAERTGGSVSTLTIQRTQQEDSAVYLCASSLKGTGGNIQYFGAGTRLSVL.

The chain links TRBV4-1 to TRBJ1-5; 7 bases align to TRBD1. The ends lost 4 bases at V and 3 bases at J; junction bases unmatched: 9. The germline V gene has CDR1 MGHRA and CDR2 YSYEKL. This CDR3 spans 16 amino acids. The CDR3 spells CASSPPEGGSNQPQHF. The CDR3 coding sequence is TGCGCCAGCAGCCCCCCAGAAGGGGGCTCCAATCAGCCCCAGCATTTT.